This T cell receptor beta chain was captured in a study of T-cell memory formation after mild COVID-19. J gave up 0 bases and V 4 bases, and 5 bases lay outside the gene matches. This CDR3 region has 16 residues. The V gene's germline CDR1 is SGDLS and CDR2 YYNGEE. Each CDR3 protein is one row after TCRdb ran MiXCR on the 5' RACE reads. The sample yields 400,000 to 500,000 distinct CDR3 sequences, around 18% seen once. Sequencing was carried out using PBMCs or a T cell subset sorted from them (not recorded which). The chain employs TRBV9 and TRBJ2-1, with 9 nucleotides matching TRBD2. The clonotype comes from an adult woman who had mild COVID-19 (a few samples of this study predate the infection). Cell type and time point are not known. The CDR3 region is CASSPRSGSSYNEQFF. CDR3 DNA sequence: TGTGCCAGCAGCCCCCGTAGCGGGAGCTCCTACAATGAGCAGTTCTTC.